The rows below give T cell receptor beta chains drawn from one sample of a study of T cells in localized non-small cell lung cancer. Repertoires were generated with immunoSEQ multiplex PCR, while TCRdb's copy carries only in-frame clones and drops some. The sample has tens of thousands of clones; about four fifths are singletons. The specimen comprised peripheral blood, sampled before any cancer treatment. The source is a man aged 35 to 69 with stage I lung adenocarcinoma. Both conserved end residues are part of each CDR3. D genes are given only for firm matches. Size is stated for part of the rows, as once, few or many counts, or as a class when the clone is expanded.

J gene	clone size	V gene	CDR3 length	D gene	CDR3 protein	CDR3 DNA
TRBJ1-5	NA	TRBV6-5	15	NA	CASTRSGDPNQPQHF	TGTGCCAGCACCAGATCTGGGGACCCTAATCAGCCCCAGCATTTT
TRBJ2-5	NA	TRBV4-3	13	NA	CASSLDGQETQYF	TGCGCCAGCAGCCTGGACGGGCAAGAGACCCAGTACTTC
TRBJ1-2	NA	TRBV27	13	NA	CASSSRVFGGYTF	TGTGCCAGCAGTTCCAGGGTCTTTGGAGGCTACACCTTC
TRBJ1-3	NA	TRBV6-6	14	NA	CASSWESSGNTIYF	TGTGCCAGCAGTTGGGAGAGTTCTGGAAACACCATATATTTT
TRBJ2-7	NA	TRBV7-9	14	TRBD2	CASSRRTSGYEQYF	TGTGCCAGCAGTCGGAGGACTAGCGGCTACGAGCAGTACTTC
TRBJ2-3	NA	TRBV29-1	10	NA	CSVGRDTQYF	TGCAGCGTTGGGAGAGATACGCAGTATTTT
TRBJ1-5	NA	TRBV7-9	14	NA	CASSIAGVGQPQHF	TGTGCCAGCAGCATCGCGGGGGTAGGGCAGCCCCAGCATTTT
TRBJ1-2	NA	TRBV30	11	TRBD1	CAWDREDGYTF	TGTGCCTGGGACAGGGAGGATGGCTACACCTTC
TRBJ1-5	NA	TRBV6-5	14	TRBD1	CASIQQGPNQPQHF	TGTGCCAGCATTCAACAGGGGCCTAATCAGCCCCAGCATTTT
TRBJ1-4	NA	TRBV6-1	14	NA	CASSDRRGNEKLFF	TGTGCCAGCTCCGACAGGAGGGGAAATGAAAAACTGTTTTTT
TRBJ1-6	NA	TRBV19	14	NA	CASSIIRTNSPLHF	TGTGCCAGTAGTATAATACGGACGAATTCACCCCTCCACTTT
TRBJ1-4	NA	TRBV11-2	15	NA	CASSRTGAPREKLFF	TGTGCCAGCAGCCGGACCGGGGCCCCTAGGGAAAAACTGTTTTTT
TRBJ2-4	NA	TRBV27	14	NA	CASSTQGSGNIQYF	TGTGCCAGCAGCACTCAGGGGTCTGGGAACATTCAGTACTTC
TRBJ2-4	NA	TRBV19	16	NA	CASSGRGGVAKNIQYF	TGTGCCAGTAGTGGGCGAGGGGGGGTAGCCAAAAACATTCAGTACTTC
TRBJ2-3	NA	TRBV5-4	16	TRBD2	CASSSWTSGVGGTQYF	TGTGCCAGCAGCTCCTGGACTAGCGGGGTGGGTGGTACGCAGTATTTT
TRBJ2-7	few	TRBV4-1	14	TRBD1	CASSTTGGPNEQYF	TGCGCCAGCAGCACTACAGGGGGCCCCAACGAGCAGTACTTC
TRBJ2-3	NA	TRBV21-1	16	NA	CAPARWGLASTDTQYF	TGTGCCCCCGCACGTTGGGGGCTAGCTAGCACAGATACGCAGTATTTT
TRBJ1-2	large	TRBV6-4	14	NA	CASSEGSDSYGYTF	TGTGCCAGCAGTGAAGGCAGTGACTCCTATGGCTACACCTTC
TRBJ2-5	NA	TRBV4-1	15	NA	CASSQDPRNVKTQYF	TGCGCCAGCAGCCAAGATCCGCGCAACGTGAAGACCCAGTACTTC
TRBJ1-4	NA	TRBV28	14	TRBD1	CASSLTGGYEKLFF	TGTGCCAGCAGTTTGACAGGGGGGTATGAAAAACTGTTTTTT
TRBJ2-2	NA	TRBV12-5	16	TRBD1	CASGPTGTGNTGELFF	TGTGCTAGTGGACCTACCGGGACAGGGAACACCGGGGAGCTGTTTTTT
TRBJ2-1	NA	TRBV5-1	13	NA	CASSLRTYNEQFF	TGCGCCAGCAGTCTAAGGACATACAATGAGCAGTTCTTC
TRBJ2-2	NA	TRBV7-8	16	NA	CASSTGEGAFTGELFF	TGTGCCAGCAGTACTGGGGAGGGGGCCTTCACCGGGGAGCTGTTTTTT
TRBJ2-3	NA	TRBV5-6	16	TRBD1	CASSLAGTGVRDTQYF	TGTGCCAGCAGCTTGGCCGGGACAGGGGTAAGGGATACGCAGTATTTT
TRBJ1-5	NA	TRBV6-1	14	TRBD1	CASSPQGADQPQHF	TGTGCCAGCAGCCCTCAGGGGGCGGATCAGCCCCAGCATTTT
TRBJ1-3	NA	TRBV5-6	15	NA	CASSLTPGSGNTIYF	TGTGCCAGCAGCTTGACCCCCGGCTCTGGAAACACCATATATTTT
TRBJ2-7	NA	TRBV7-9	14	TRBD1	CASSWGQPAYEQYF	TGTGCCAGCAGCTGGGGACAGCCTGCCTACGAGCAGTACTTC
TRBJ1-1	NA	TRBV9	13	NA	CASSVKEGGLVFF	TGTGCCAGCAGCGTAAAAGAGGGCGGATTGGTTTTCTTT
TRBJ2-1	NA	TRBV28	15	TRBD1	CASRPTGQGANEQFF	TGTGCCAGCAGGCCAACGGGACAGGGGGCTAATGAGCAGTTCTTC
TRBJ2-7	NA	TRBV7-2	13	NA	CASSFPQSYEQYF	TGTGCCAGCAGCTTTCCTCAATCCTACGAGCAGTACTTC
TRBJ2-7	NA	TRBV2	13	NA	CASSEATSYEQYF	TGTGCCAGCAGTGAAGCGACTTCCTACGAGCAGTACTTC
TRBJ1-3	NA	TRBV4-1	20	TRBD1	CASSQDPPGQGVLRGNTIYF	TGCGCCAGCAGCCAAGATCCGCCCGGACAGGGAGTTTTGCGTGGAAACACCATATATTTT
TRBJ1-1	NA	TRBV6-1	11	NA	CASRRVTEAFF	TGTGCCAGCAGGAGGGTCACTGAAGCTTTCTTT
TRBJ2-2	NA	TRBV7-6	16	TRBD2	CASSLAGLAGPGELFF	TGTGCCAGCAGCTTAGCGGGACTAGCGGGGCCCGGGGAGCTGTTTTTT
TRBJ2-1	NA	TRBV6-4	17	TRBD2	CASSEGSGGSSYNEQFF	TGTGCCAGCAGTGAGGGCTCAGGCGGGAGCTCCTACAATGAGCAGTTCTTC
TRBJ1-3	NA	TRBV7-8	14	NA	CASRPFGPGNTIYF	TGTGCCAGCAGGCCATTCGGCCCTGGAAACACCATATATTTT
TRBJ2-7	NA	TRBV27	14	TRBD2	CASSWSSGSYEQYF	TGTGCCAGCAGTTGGTCTAGCGGGAGTTACGAGCAGTACTTC
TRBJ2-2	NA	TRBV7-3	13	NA	CASRLSTSGELFF	TGTGCCAGCAGGTTAAGCACGTCCGGGGAGCTGTTTTTT
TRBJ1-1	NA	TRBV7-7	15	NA	CASSLFRSQGPEAFF	TGTGCCAGCAGCTTATTCCGTTCTCAAGGCCCTGAAGCTTTCTTT
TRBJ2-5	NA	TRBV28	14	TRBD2	CASSVGTSQETQYF	TGTGCCAGCAGTGTAGGGACTAGCCAAGAGACCCAGTACTTC
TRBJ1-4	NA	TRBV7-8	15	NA	CASSAFRSSNEKLFF	TGTGCCAGCAGCGCCTTCCGGTCCTCTAATGAAAAACTGTTTTTT
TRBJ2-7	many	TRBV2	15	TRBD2	CASRGTSVGSYEQYF	TGTGCCAGCAGAGGGACTAGCGTGGGGTCCTACGAGCAGTACTTC
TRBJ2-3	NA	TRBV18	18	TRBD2	CASSPYHATSGETDTQYF	TGTGCCAGCTCACCCTACCATGCTACTAGCGGGGAGACAGATACGCAGTATTTT
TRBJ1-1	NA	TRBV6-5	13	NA	CASSTRRNTEAFF	TGTGCCAGCAGCACCAGGAGGAACACTGAAGCTTTCTTT
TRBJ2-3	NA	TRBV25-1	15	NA	CASSGINSGTDTQYF	TGTGCCAGCAGTGGAATAAATAGCGGCACAGATACGCAGTATTTT
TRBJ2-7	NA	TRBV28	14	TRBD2	CATAALGGADEQYF	TGTGCCACGGCGGCATTGGGAGGGGCTGACGAGCAGTACTTC
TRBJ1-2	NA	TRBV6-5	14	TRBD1	CASSSQGTNYGYTF	TGTGCCAGCAGCTCACAGGGGACTAACTATGGCTACACCTTC
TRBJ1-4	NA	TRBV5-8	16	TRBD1	CASSPLGQGLNEKLFF	TGTGCCAGCAGCCCTCTCGGACAGGGGCTTAATGAAAAACTGTTTTTT
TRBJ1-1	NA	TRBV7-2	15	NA	CASSLHRGANTEAFF	TGTGCCAGCAGCTTGCACCGGGGCGCCAACACTGAAGCTTTCTTT
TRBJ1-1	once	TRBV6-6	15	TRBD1	CASRAPGQGNTEAFF	TGTGCCAGCAGAGCCCCCGGACAGGGGAACACTGAAGCTTTCTTT
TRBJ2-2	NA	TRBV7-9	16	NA	CASSLPQGPYTGELFF	TGTGCCAGCAGCTTACCCCAGGGACCCTACACCGGGGAGCTGTTTTTT
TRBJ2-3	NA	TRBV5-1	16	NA	CASSFWFGGREDTQYF	TGCGCCAGCAGCTTTTGGTTCGGGGGTAGGGAAGATACGCAGTATTTT
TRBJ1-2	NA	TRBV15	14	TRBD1	CATNAGTGVYGYTF	TGTGCCACCAACGCCGGGACAGGAGTCTATGGCTACACCTTC
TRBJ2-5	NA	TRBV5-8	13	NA	CASTLKGGETQYF	TGTGCCAGCACCCTGAAGGGAGGAGAGACCCAGTACTTC
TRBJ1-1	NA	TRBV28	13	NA	CASSSHQNTEAFF	TGTGCCAGCAGTTCCCACCAGAACACTGAAGCTTTCTTT
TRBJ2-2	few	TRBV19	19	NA	CASVPLGRGPSTFTGELFF	TGTGCCAGTGTCCCCTTGGGCAGGGGTCCATCAACTTTCACCGGGGAGCTGTTTTTT
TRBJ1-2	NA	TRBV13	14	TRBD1	CASINRGKNYGYTF	TGTGCCAGTATAAACAGGGGAAAAAACTATGGCTACACCTTC
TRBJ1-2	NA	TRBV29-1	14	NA	CSVEDSGGHYGYTF	TGCAGCGTTGAAGATAGTGGTGGGCACTATGGCTACACCTTC